The next 21 T cell receptor beta chains were all read from a single sample in a study of CD8 T cells in Susac syndrome. The RNA, about 0.45 to 1 ug, was put through reverse transcription using random hexamers. TCRdb called the immunoSEQ multiplex PCR reads again in MiXCR, with one record for every CDR3 protein. The sample holds tens of thousands of distinct CDR3 sequences, around 96% seen once. The sequencing input was CD8+ T cells from PBMCs. All receptors derive from a human donor with Susac syndrome.

The chain carries TRBV7-2 and TRBJ1-2; D unresolved. V lost 5 bases and J lost 5, with 18 bases in between. The length of the CDR3 is 15 residues. Germline CDR1 SGHTA, CDR2 FQGNSA. The DNA for the CDR3 is TGTGCCAGCAGCCCCCGCTGGAGTAAGCTTTATGGCTACACCTTC. This translates into CASSPRWSKLYGYTF. Filled out from reference TRBV7-2 and TRBJ1-2, the complete variable domain reads GAGVSQSPSNKVTEKGKDVELRCDPISGHTALYWYRQSLGQGLEFLIYFQGNSAPDKSGLPSDRFSAERTGGSVSTLTIQRTQQEDSAVYLCASSPRWSKLYGYTFGSGTRLTVV.

The J gene is TRBJ1-1, the V gene TRBV20-1; 9 bases align to TRBD1. V lost 2 bases to trimming and J lost 4 bases; unmatched junction nucleotides: 8. This CDR3 has 15 amino acids. The germline gives CDR1 DFQATT, CDR2 SNEGSKA (reference sequence). Written as DNA, the CDR3 is TGCAGTGCTAGACCCGACAGGGGGAAAGGCACTGAAGCTTTCTTT. It is translated as CSARPDRGKGTEAFF.

DNA of the CDR3: TGCAGCGTTGTGGAGGGAGGCTACACCTTC. Its protein product is CSVVEGGYTF. The chain uses TRBV29-1 and TRBJ1-2; D gene unclear. Trimming shortened V by 4 bases and J by 8 bases, and 8 bases separated the two germline ends. Germline V gene lookup returns CDR1 SQVTM and CDR2 ANQGSEA. This CDR3 is built from 10 residues.

The V and J genes are TRBV5-8 and TRBJ1-2; 8 nucleotides align to TRBD1. The CDR3 contains 13 residues. V lost 4 bases and J lost 6; bases outside the gene matches: 5. Germline V gene sequence: CDR1 SGHTS, CDR2 YDEGEE. CDR3 DNA: TGTGCCAGCAGCAGACAGACAGGGGATGGCTACACCTTC. Translation: CASSRQTGDGYTF.

The chain couples TRBV15 to TRBJ1-5; 8 bases line up with TRBD1. The V segment lost 5 bases and the J segment 6 bases; nucleotides outside the gene matches: 6. CDR3 length: 14 amino acids. Per germline, CDR1 LNHNV and CDR2 YYDKDF (reference sequence). CDR3 nucleotides: TGTGCCACCAGCGAGGGACAGGCTGCTCAGCCCCAGCATTTT. Translated: CATSEGQAAQPQHF. Complete variable domain (other parts from reference TRBV15 and TRBJ1-5): DAMVIQNPRYQVTQFGKPVTLSCSQTLNHNVMYWYQQKSSQAPKLLFHYYDKDFNNEADTPDNFQSRRPNTSFCFLDIRSPGLGDTAMYLCATSEGQAAQPQHFGDGTRLSIL.

The chain recombines TRBV23-1 with TRBJ1-6; D is uncertain. TRBV23-1 is labeled an ORF, and its function is uncertain. The CDR3 is 19 amino acids. V was pared by 0 bases and J by 8 bases, with 23 bases between. The CDR3 here is CASSQSCQARIPLYSPLHF. The CDR3 coding sequence is TGCGCCAGCAGTCAATCGTGTCAGGCGAGGATCCCTCTTTATTCACCCCTCCACTTT.

The count of this clonotype is one. V is TRBV4-2 and J is TRBJ1-2, with 9 positions matching TRBD1. Germline CDR1 reads LGHNA; CDR2 reads YNFKEQ. The CDR3 length is 15 residues. V lost 1 base, J lost 5 bases, and 5 bases stayed unmatched. CDR3 sequence reads: CASSQGTGAVYGYTF. DNA for the CDR3: TGTGCCAGCAGCCAAGGGACAGGGGCGGTATATGGCTACACCTTC.

This sequence joins TRBV10-3 and TRBJ1-1; possible D gene TRBD1, 6 bases. The CDR3 totals 13 residues. Germline loops: CDR1 ENHRY, CDR2 SYGVKD. V was trimmed by 5 bases and J by 4 bases, leaving 11 bases between them. CDR3 sequence: CAISSQGSTEAFF. The CDR3 bases are TGTGCCATCAGTTCTCAGGGGTCCACTGAAGCTTTCTTT.

The chain is built from TRBV29-1 and TRBJ1-1, with TRBD1 as a possible D gene (6 bases). V was pared by 1 base and J by 7 bases, with 10 bases between. Germline V gene data show CDR1 as SQVTM and CDR2 as ANQGSEA. The CDR3 runs 12 residues. CDR3 nucleotides: TGCAGCGTTGAAGCCAGGGGAATTGAAGCTTTCTTT. Translated, it gives CSVEARGIEAFF.

The gene calls are TRBV30 and TRBJ2-5, with 8 bases that match TRBD2. This CDR3 comprises 15 residues. The V gene end was trimmed by 0 bases and the J gene end by 2 bases; junction bases not matched to a gene: 5. CDR1 GTSNPN and CDR2 SVGIG come from the germline V gene (reference sequence). CDR3 sequence: CAWSVLRGAQETQYF. The CDR3 DNA sequence: TGTGCCTGGAGTGTTCTGCGGGGGGCTCAAGAGACCCAGTACTTC.

The chain links TRBV11-2 to TRBJ2-7, with 9 bases aligning to TRBD1. Per germline, CDR1 SGHAT and CDR2 FQNNGV. The CDR3 contains 13 residues. With V trimmed by 4 bases and J by 5 bases, 3 bases remained unmatched. The CDR3 DNA follows: TGTGCCAGCAGCTCCGACAGGGGGAACGAGCAGTACTTC. Amino acids: CASSSDRGNEQYF.

The genes are TRBV4-2 and TRBJ2-7, with a tentative D call TRBD2 (6 bases). The V end was cut by 1 base, the J end by 2 bases, with 6 bases between. The CDR3 contains 13 residues. Germline CDR1 LGHNA, CDR2 YNFKEQ. The chain's CDR3 is CASSQVAAYEQYF. CDR3 in DNA: TGTGCCAGCAGCCAAGTAGCGGCCTACGAGCAGTACTTC.

The chain joins TRBV19 to TRBJ2-5; D remains ambiguous. Trimming took off 3 bases at V and 1 base at J, with 6 bases between the two ends. The germline gives CDR1 LNHDA, CDR2 SQIVND (reference sequence). The CDR3 runs 13 residues. CDR3 sequence: CASSMGSQETQYF. DNA for the CDR3: TGTGCCAGTAGTATGGGCAGCCAAGAGACCCAGTACTTC. The full variable domain, rest sourced from reference TRBV19 and TRBJ2-5, is DGGITQSPKYLFRKEGQNVTLSCEQNLNHDAMYWYRQDPGQGLRLIYYSQIVNDFQKGDIAEGYSVSREKKESFPLTVTSAQKNPTAFYLCASSMGSQETQYFGPGTRLLVL.

The V and J genes are TRBV7-2 and TRBJ2-5; D not resolved. This CDR3 has 13 amino acids. The germline CDR1 and CDR2 sequences are SGHTA and FQGNSA. V lost 5 bases and J 8 bases, leaving 15 bases between the germline ends. The CDR3 loop reads CASSTGRWSTQYF. CDR3 bases: TGTGCCAGCAGCACTGGACGATGGAGCACCCAGTACTTC.

The chain links TRBV4-2 to TRBJ2-3, with 7 bases lining up with TRBD2. With V trimmed by 4 bases and J by 3 bases, 4 bases remained unmatched. The germline gives CDR1 LGHNA, CDR2 YNFKEQ. This CDR3 spans 14 amino acids. The CDR3 sequence is CASSRQAGTDTQYF. The CDR3 DNA reads as TGTGCCAGCAGCCGTCAAGCGGGGACAGATACGCAGTATTTT.

This rearrangement joins TRBV6-1 to TRBJ1-2; a possible D gene is TRBD1 (6 bases). The V and J ends lost 2 bases and 3 bases respectively, with 13 bases between them. Germline V lookup: CDR1 MNHNS, CDR2 SASEGT. The CDR3 is 15 residues long. As DNA, the CDR3 is TGTGCCAGCAGTGAAAGCCGGGGGCTGGACTATGGCTACACCTTC. Its protein product is CASSESRGLDYGYTF.

The gene calls are TRBV6-5 and TRBJ1-1, with D uncertain. This CDR3 spans 14 amino acids. V dropped 4 bases and J dropped 3 bases, with 12 bases sitting between them. Germline V gene lookup returns CDR1 MNHEY and CDR2 SVGAGI. The CDR3 region is CASSLRTADTEAFF. In nucleotides, the CDR3 is TGTGCCAGCAGTTTGCGGACGGCTGACACTGAAGCTTTCTTT.

The J gene is TRBJ2-7, the V gene TRBV5-4; maybe TRBD2 (5 bases). With 2 bases removed from V and 0 bases from J, the gap between germline ends came to 12 bases. The CDR3 runs 15 residues. From germline, CDR1 is SGHNT and CDR2 YYREEE (reference sequence). The CDR3 is CASSLRAAGSYEQYF. The CDR3 region has the DNA TGTGCCAGCAGCTTACGAGCGGCCGGCTCCTACGAGCAGTACTTC. The whole variable domain, remainder taken from reference TRBV5-4 and TRBJ2-7, is ETGVTQSPTHLIKTRGQQVTLRCSSQSGHNTVSWYQQALGQGPQFIFQYYREEENGRGNFPPRFSGLQFPNYSSELNVNALELDDSALYLCASSLRAAGSYEQYFGPGTRLTVT.

The chain uses TRBV20-1 and TRBJ1-5; D unresolved. The germline V gene encodes CDR1 DFQATT and CDR2 SNEGSKA (reference sequence). This CDR3 is built from 15 residues. V was shortened by 6 bases and J by 0 bases, with 15 bases between the two germline ends. In nucleotides, the CDR3 is TGCAGTGCGGGCGGTAGGGAAAATAGCAATCAGCCCCAGCATTTT. Residues: CSAGGRENSNQPQHF.

This chain uses TRBV30 with TRBJ1-5; no reliable D call. V lost 1 base to trimming and J lost 5 bases, with 12 bases between them. CDR1 is GTSNPN, CDR2 SVGIG, per germline (reference sequence). The CDR3 totals 14 residues. This chain's CDR3 is CAWSDDRVDQPQHF. In DNA, the CDR3 is TGTGCCTGGAGTGACGACCGGGTCGATCAGCCCCAGCATTTT.

This chain joins TRBV20-1 and TRBJ1-1, with a possible D match to TRBD1 (5 bases). CDR3 length equals 14 residues. V lost 6 bases and J 1 base, leaving 15 bases between the germline ends. Germline CDR1 DFQATT, CDR2 SNEGSKA (reference sequence). For the CDR3, the DNA is TGCAGTGCCGATCAGGGACGTAGGAACACTGAAGCTTTCTTT. Its protein is CSADQGRRNTEAFF.